This TCR beta chain came from a study of T cells after yellow fever vaccination. TCRdb ran MiXCR on the 5' RACE reads and lists one entry per CDR3 protein. Here the sample spans roughly 120,000 distinct CDR3 sequences, approximately 7% being singletons. The germline V gene has CDR1 KGHDR and CDR2 SFDVKD. The CDR3 runs 13 residues. V lost 10 bases, J lost 7 bases, and 15 bases lay in between. Many counts were recorded for this clonotype. The clonotype comes from a man aged 18 to 30 who received the YFV17D yellow fever vaccine. J is TRBJ2-2 and V is TRBV24-1, with TRBD1 as a possible D gene (6 bases). The source was CD4+ T cells sorted from PBMCs, collected less than 11 days after the first yellow fever vaccination. This chain's CDR3 is CATETGRGGELFF. The CDR3 DNA is TGTGCCACAGAGACAGGTCGTGGCGGGGAGCTGTTTTTT.